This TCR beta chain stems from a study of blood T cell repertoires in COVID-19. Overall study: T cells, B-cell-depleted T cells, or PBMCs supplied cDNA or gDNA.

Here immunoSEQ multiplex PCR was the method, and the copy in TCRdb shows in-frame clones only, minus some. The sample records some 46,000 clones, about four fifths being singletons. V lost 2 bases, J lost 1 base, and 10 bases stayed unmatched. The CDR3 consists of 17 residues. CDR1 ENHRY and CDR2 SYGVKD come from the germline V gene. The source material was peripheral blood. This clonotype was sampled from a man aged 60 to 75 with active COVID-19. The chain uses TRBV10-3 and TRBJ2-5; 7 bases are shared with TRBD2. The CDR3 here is CAISEGRSSGLQETQYF. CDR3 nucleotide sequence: TGTGCCATCAGTGAGGGTAGGTCTAGCGGCCTCCAAGAGACCCAGTACTTC.